A selection of T cell receptor beta chains follows, all from one sample in a study of T cell responses to AZD1222 COVID-19 vaccine. The method was immunoSEQ multiplex PCR; TCRdb's version includes in-frame clones alone and lacks a portion of them. The sample gives some 150,000 clones, nearly 95% of which show up once; roughly 5% is in the top ten. The material sequenced was peripheral blood, taken on day 0 of AZD1222 vaccination. Receptors originate from an adult in good health. Both conserved end residues are part of each CDR3. The D gene is left open where the match is weak. Clone size, where shown, is once, few, many, or a class for clones that have expanded.

D: TRBD2
size: -
J: TRBJ2-7
V: TRBV10-3
DNA: TGTGCCATCAGTGGGCGGACTAGCGGGACTTACGAGCAGTACTTC
CDR3: CAISGRTSGTYEQYF

D: -
size: -
J: TRBJ2-5
V: TRBV27
DNA: TGTGCCAGCAGTTTATCCGCCGGGAAGACCCAGTACTTC
CDR3: CASSLSAGKTQYF

D: -
size: -
J: TRBJ2-3
V: TRBV24-1
DNA: TGTGCCACCAGTGATAGGACAGTAAGAGACACAGATACGCAGTATTTT
CDR3: CATSDRTVRDTDTQYF

D: TRBD1
size: -
J: TRBJ1-1
V: TRBV25-1
DNA: TGTGCCAGCAGTGAAGAACAGGGGGGGGCTGAAGCTTTCTTT
CDR3: CASSEEQGGAEAFF

D: TRBD2
size: -
J: TRBJ2-1
V: TRBV29-1
DNA: TGCAGCGTTGATAGCGGGAGATTTAATGAGCAGTTCTTC
CDR3: CSVDSGRFNEQFF

D: -
size: -
J: TRBJ1-2
V: TRBV11-2
DNA: TGTGCCAGCAGCTTGGGGGAAATTGGCTACACCTTC
CDR3: CASSLGEIGYTF

D: -
size: -
J: TRBJ1-3
V: TRBV15
DNA: TGTGCCACCAGCAGAGTACGTGCACAGGCCTCTGGAAACACCATATATTTT
CDR3: CATSRVRAQASGNTIYF

D: -
size: -
J: TRBJ2-3
V: TRBV5-1
DNA: TGCGCCAGCAGCTTGGGAGGGGCAGGCACAGATACGCAGTATTTT
CDR3: CASSLGGAGTDTQYF

D: -
size: -
J: TRBJ2-2
V: TRBV5-6
DNA: TGTGCCAGCAGCAACCTCGGGACTCAATTTATTAACACCGGGGAGCTGTTTTTT
CDR3: CASSNLGTQFINTGELFF

D: -
size: -
J: TRBJ2-3
V: TRBV5-4
DNA: TGTGCCAGCAGCTTCGGCACGGCTTTCACAGATACGCAGTATTTT
CDR3: CASSFGTAFTDTQYF

D: -
size: once
J: TRBJ1-3
V: TRBV11-2
DNA: TGTGCCAGCAGCTTAATATCCCTAACGAGAAGAAACACCATATATTTT
CDR3: CASSLISLTRRNTIYF

D: TRBD1
size: -
J: TRBJ2-1
V: TRBV28
DNA: TGTGCCAGCAGTTTGACAGGGAAAGTGCAGTTCTTC
CDR3: CASSLTGKVQFF

D: -
size: -
J: TRBJ2-5
V: TRBV6-2/TRBV6-3
DNA: TGTGCCAGCAGTTCCAGGCAGGTAGAGACCCAGTACTTC
CDR3: CASSSRQVETQYF

D: -
size: -
J: TRBJ2-7
V: TRBV6-5
DNA: TGTGCCAGCAGTTACTCGAATCGGTACGAGCAGTACTTC
CDR3: CASSYSNRYEQYF

D: TRBD1
size: -
J: TRBJ2-2
V: TRBV4-2
DNA: TGTGCCAGCAGCCAAGACGGGACAGGGTCGTGGACCGGGGAGCTGTTTTTT
CDR3: CASSQDGTGSWTGELFF

D: -
size: -
J: TRBJ1-2
V: TRBV5-1
DNA: TGCGCCAGCAGCTTCGGGTACGGGACGGATCCTTACTATGGCTACACCTTC
CDR3: CASSFGYGTDPYYGYTF

D: TRBD1
size: few
J: TRBJ1-5
V: TRBV7-8
DNA: TGTGCCAGCAGCCCGGGGACAGGCACAAATCAGCCCCAGCATTTT
CDR3: CASSPGTGTNQPQHF

D: -
size: -
J: TRBJ2-2
V: TRBV2
DNA: TGTGCCAGCAGAAACCCAGCAGGGGTCATCACCGGGGAGCTGTTTTTT
CDR3: CASRNPAGVITGELFF

D: -
size: -
J: TRBJ2-3
V: TRBV19
DNA: TGTGCCAGTAGTATGGTAGCGAGCTTCACAGATACGCAGTATTTT
CDR3: CASSMVASFTDTQYF

D: -
size: once
J: TRBJ1-2
V: TRBV12-3/TRBV12-4
DNA: TGTGCCAGCAGTTTTCCAGAAGGGCTTGGCTACACCTTC
CDR3: CASSFPEGLGYTF

D: TRBD2
size: -
J: TRBJ2-1
V: TRBV27
DNA: TGTGCCAGCAGGGTCCTAGCGGGAGGGTCCTACAATGAGCAGTTCTTC
CDR3: CASRVLAGGSYNEQFF

D: -
size: once
J: TRBJ2-7
V: TRBV7-6
DNA: TGTGCCAGCAGCTCCGGACCCACCCGCCGTTTTTTAGAGCAGTACTTC
CDR3: CASSSGPTRRFLEQYF

D: -
size: -
J: TRBJ2-7
V: TRBV6-5
DNA: TGTGCCAGCACCCAGGGGGGGCCCTACGAGCAGTACTTC
CDR3: CASTQGGPYEQYF

D: TRBD2
size: -
J: TRBJ2-7
V: TRBV28
DNA: TGTGCCAGCAGTTTATCGGGAGGACCTTACGAGCAGTACTTC
CDR3: CASSLSGGPYEQYF

D: TRBD1
size: -
J: TRBJ2-2
V: TRBV4-1
DNA: TGCGCCAGCGGGGGACAGGGTTACGGGGAGCTGTTTTTT
CDR3: CASGGQGYGELFF

D: -
size: -
J: TRBJ1-3
V: TRBV28
DNA: TGTGCCAGCAGTTTAGCGGGGACCTCTGGAAACACCATATATTTT
CDR3: CASSLAGTSGNTIYF

D: TRBD1
size: -
J: TRBJ2-2
V: TRBV19
DNA: TGTGCCAGTAGTACCCCAGGACAGGGGTCATTCTCCGGGGAGCTGTTTTTT
CDR3: CASSTPGQGSFSGELFF

D: TRBD2
size: -
J: TRBJ2-7
V: TRBV19
DNA: TGTGCCAGTAGCCAACTGGGGACTAGCGGGAGCTACGAGCAGTACTTC
CDR3: CASSQLGTSGSYEQYF

D: -
size: -
J: TRBJ1-1
V: TRBV14
DNA: TGTGCCAGCAGCCAAGTCGCGGGGGCTGGAACTGAAGCTTTCTTT
CDR3: CASSQVAGAGTEAFF

D: TRBD1
size: -
J: TRBJ1-3
V: TRBV6-1
DNA: TGTGCCAGCAGTGACAACAGGGGATCGCCTGGAAACACCATATATTTT
CDR3: CASSDNRGSPGNTIYF

D: TRBD1
size: -
J: TRBJ1-5
V: TRBV10-3
DNA: TGTGCCATCAGCCGGGACAGATTAGTCGGACAGCCCCAGCATTTT
CDR3: CAISRDRLVGQPQHF

D: TRBD2
size: -
J: TRBJ2-1
V: TRBV29-1
DNA: TGCAGCTCCAGACTAGCGGGGACCAGCTCCTACAATGAGCAGTTCTTC
CDR3: CSSRLAGTSSYNEQFF

D: TRBD1
size: -
J: TRBJ1-1
V: TRBV5-4
DNA: TGTGCCAGCAGCCCTCGACAGGGGGCTGTTATTACTGAAGCTTTCTTT
CDR3: CASSPRQGAVITEAFF

D: -
size: -
J: TRBJ2-1
V: TRBV7-9
DNA: TGTGCCAGCAGCTTAGTGGTACAGGGTCCGTACAATGAGCAGTTCTTC
CDR3: CASSLVVQGPYNEQFF

D: TRBD1
size: -
J: TRBJ1-3
V: TRBV9
DNA: TGTGCCAGCAGCGTAGTGGGACAGGGTGGAAACACCATATATTTT
CDR3: CASSVVGQGGNTIYF

D: TRBD2
size: -
J: TRBJ2-1
V: TRBV5-1
DNA: TGCGCCAGCAGCTTCGGACTAGGAAATGAGCAGTTCTTC
CDR3: CASSFGLGNEQFF

D: -
size: -
J: TRBJ1-4
V: TRBV19
DNA: TGTGCCAGTAGTATTTTGAATGAAAAACTGTTTTTT
CDR3: CASSILNEKLFF

D: -
size: -
J: TRBJ1-5
V: TRBV24-1
DNA: TGTGCCACCAGTGAAGGGACTCTGAGCCAGCCCCAGCATTTT
CDR3: CATSEGTLSQPQHF

D: -
size: -
J: TRBJ2-1
V: TRBV4-2
DNA: -
CDR3: CASSQGSSSVRVLNEQFF

D: TRBD2
size: -
J: TRBJ2-5
V: TRBV5-8
DNA: TGTGCCAGCAGCACGGGGACTAGCGGGAATGGGAGAGAGACCCAGTACTTC
CDR3: CASSTGTSGNGRETQYF

D: -
size: -
J: TRBJ1-4
V: TRBV4-1
DNA: TGCGCCAGCAGCCTAAGCCCCCGCCCCGGGAACCTTAATGAAAAACTGTTTTTT
CDR3: CASSLSPRPGNLNEKLFF

D: -
size: once
J: TRBJ1-1
V: TRBV28
DNA: TGTGCCAGCAGAACCCCGGGGGCCATGAACACTGAAGCTTTCTTT
CDR3: CASRTPGAMNTEAFF

D: -
size: once
J: TRBJ2-6
V: TRBV7-9
DNA: TGTGCCAGCAGCTTTAACAGGCGAACCTCTGGGGCCAACGTCCTGACTTTC
CDR3: CASSFNRRTSGANVLTF

D: -
size: -
J: TRBJ2-3
V: TRBV6-1
DNA: TGTGCCAGCAGTGAAGGCCCAGCCACAGATACGCAGTATTTT
CDR3: CASSEGPATDTQYF

D: TRBD2
size: -
J: TRBJ2-3
V: TRBV9
DNA: TGTGCCAGCAGCTTAGGGACTAGCGGGAGACCTAGCACAGATACGCAGTATTTT
CDR3: CASSLGTSGRPSTDTQYF

D: TRBD2
size: -
J: TRBJ2-1
V: TRBV6-5
DNA: TGTGCCAGCAGTTACGGGGGCGGGAGGGCCTTTACTGAGCAGTTCTTC
CDR3: CASSYGGGRAFTEQFF

D: TRBD2
size: -
J: TRBJ2-5
V: TRBV6-5
DNA: TGTGCCAGCAGTTACTCGGTAGCGGGGATCCAAGAGACCCAGTACTTC
CDR3: CASSYSVAGIQETQYF

D: -
size: -
J: TRBJ2-7
V: TRBV18
DNA: TGTGCCAGCTCACCAAGCCTGGACTCGCACTACGAGCAGTACTTC
CDR3: CASSPSLDSHYEQYF

D: -
size: -
J: TRBJ1-2
V: TRBV7-5
DNA: TGTGTCAGAAGCTTAATTTCGCGTAAAGGCTACACCTTC
CDR3: CVRSLISRKGYTF

D: -
size: -
J: TRBJ1-1
V: TRBV6-6
DNA: TGTGCCAGCAGTTTACAGGGGAACACTGAAGCTTTCTTT
CDR3: CASSLQGNTEAFF

D: -
size: -
J: TRBJ2-7
V: TRBV28
DNA: TGTGCCAGCAGGAGTCAGGGTTACGAGCAGTACTTC
CDR3: CASRSQGYEQYF

D: TRBD1
size: -
J: TRBJ1-2
V: TRBV30
DNA: TGTGCCTGGAGTGAACAGGGGGCGCTTGGCTATGGCTACACCTTC
CDR3: CAWSEQGALGYGYTF

D: TRBD2
size: -
J: TRBJ2-5
V: TRBV6-1
DNA: TGTGCCAGCAGTGTAGCGGGAGTACAAGAGACCCAGTACTTC
CDR3: CASSVAGVQETQYF